This TCR beta chain was retrieved from a study of blood T cell repertoires in COVID-19. At the level of the study: T cells, B-cell-depleted T cells, or PBMCs provided the cDNA or gDNA that served as material.

Sequencing was performed with immunoSEQ multiplex PCR; in TCRdb, only in-frame clones are kept and a portion is missing. The table shows about 38,000 clones, with 90% occurring only once. The germline V gene encodes CDR1 SQVTM and CDR2 ANQGSEA. CDR3 size: 14 residues. Trimming left V 4 bases short and J 0 bases short, with 13 bases between. The sample was peripheral blood. The TCR comes from a man aged 55 to 69 with active or convalescent COVID-19. This chain links TRBV29-1 with TRBJ2-7, with a possible D match to TRBD2 (5 bases). The CDR3 DNA follows: TGCAGCGTTGGGCGGACGGGATACTCCTACGAGCAGTACTTC. Its protein is CSVGRTGYSYEQYF.